This T cell receptor beta chain was sequenced in a study of beta chain features in type 1 diabetes. Study-wide points: VDJ junctions sequenced from type 1 diabetes patients showed fewer insertions and more deletions. Highly expressing activated T cells could be over-counted with a cDNA template. PCR could preferentially amplify shorter templates, alike in patients and controls.

The sequenced template was cDNA made from the entire isolated RNA. The method was immunoSEQ multiplex PCR; TCRdb's version includes in-frame clones alone and lacks a portion of them. The sample lists nearly 350,000 clones; 8% were seen once. In regard to this clone: The antigen is unknown. The sample carries other DNA sequences with the same CDR3.

V shed 1 base and J 0 bases; nucleotides not matched to a gene: 0. This CDR3 has 14 amino acids. Germline V CDR1 and CDR2: LNHNV, YYDKDF (reference sequence). One heparinised blood draw, averaging roughly 120 mL, came from each donor. The genes are TRBV15 and TRBJ2-7; 7 bases agree with TRBD2. This TCR was recovered from a woman aged 18-30 years in good health. The sample was central memory CD4+ T cells from blood. The CDR3 coding sequence is TGTGCCACCAGCAGAGGCGGGAGCTCCTACGAGCAGTACTTC. It translates to CATSRGGSSYEQYF. Complete variable domain (other parts from reference TRBV15 and TRBJ2-7): DAMVIQNPRYQVTQFGKPVTLSCSQTLNHNVMYWYQQKSSQAPKLLFHYYDKDFNNEADTPDNFQSRRPNTSFCFLDIRSPGLGDTAMYLCATSRGGSSYEQYFGPGTRLTVT.